Below are 6 T cell receptor beta chains sequenced from a single sample in a study of T-cell memory formation after mild COVID-19. TCRdb re-called the 5' RACE reads through MiXCR, storing one row per CDR3 protein. The data contain over 150,000 distinct CDR3 sequences, about a fifth of them singletons. Sequencing used PBMCs or a T cell subset sorted from them (not recorded which). The receptors originated from a man younger than 35 who had mild COVID-19 (a few samples of this study predate the infection). Cell type and time point are not known.

This clonotype was observed a handful of times. The chain recombines TRBV7-2 with TRBJ1-3; no clear D. This CDR3 spans 16 amino acids. V gave up 2 bases and J gave up 8 bases, with 19 bases separating them. Germline-derived CDR1 and CDR2 are SGHTA and FQGNSA. The CDR3 DNA reads TGTGCCAGCAGCTTATACCCGGAGAGGAATCGGCACACCATATATTTT. Translation gives CASSLYPERNRHTIYF.

The chain joins TRBV20-1 to TRBJ2-3, with 10 bases aligning to TRBD2. V gave up 7 bases and J gave up 3 bases; unmatched junction bases: 4. The CDR3 consists of 13 residues. CDR1 is DFQATT and CDR2 is SNEGSKA in the germline V gene (reference sequence). CDR3 DNA sequence: TGCAGTGTTAGGACTAGCGGAACAGATACGCAGTATTTT. Protein sequence: CSVRTSGTDTQYF.

The chain links TRBV7-3 to TRBJ2-1; 7 bases line up with TRBD2. The CDR3 sequence is 13 residues long. Germline V lookup: CDR1 SGHTA, CDR2 FQGTGA. J was trimmed by 4 bases and V by 8 bases; bases with no gene match: 5. CDR3 protein: CASGGGRYNEQFF. For the CDR3, the DNA is TGTGCCAGCGGGGGGGGACGGTACAATGAGCAGTTCTTC.

There are a few counts of this clonotype. The genes are TRBV5-5 and TRBJ1-3, with 7 bases aligning to TRBD1. The V segment lost 4 bases and the J segment 0 bases; nucleotides outside the gene matches: 7. Germline assignment: CDR1 SGHKS and CDR2 YYEKEE (reference sequence). This CDR3 spans 16 amino acids. The CDR3 DNA reads TGTGCCAGCAGCGACTACAGGGGCCGCTCTGGAAACACCATATATTTT. This codes for CASSDYRGRSGNTIYF.

This clonotype was picked up a small number of times. The rearrangement uses TRBV7-2 and TRBJ1-3; maybe TRBD1 (6 bases). V was shortened by 1 base and J by 4 bases, with 11 bases between the two germline ends. Germline CDR1 and CDR2: SGHTA and FQGNSA. CDR3 size: 15 residues. CDR3 loop: CASSLVAGGGNTIYF. In DNA, the CDR3 is TGTGCCAGCAGCTTAGTGGCCGGGGGCGGAAACACCATATATTTT.

The V and J genes are TRBV12-3 or TRBV12-4 and TRBJ2-5; 9 positions agree with TRBD2. The CDR3 extends over 16 amino acids. Trimming took 3 bases from V and 2 from J; bases not matched to a gene: 7. As DNA, the CDR3 is TGTGCCAGCAGTTTTGGCCTAGCGGGGACACAAGAGACCCAGTACTTC. Translating it yields CASSFGLAGTQETQYF.